Each of the 2 T cell receptor beta chains below was sequenced from the same sample in a study of blood T cell repertoires in COVID-19. Sequenced by immunoSEQ multiplex PCR; TCRdb stores in-frame clones only, minus some. The sample lists a few hundred thousand clones, about nine tenths occurring once. Material: peripheral blood. These receptors were collected from a woman aged 30 to 39 with COVID-19, enrolled during active disease.

J is TRBJ2-2 and V is TRBV11-3; the D gene is possibly TRBD1 (7 bases). Trimming took 1 base from V and 5 from J, leaving 8 bases between them. Germline CDR1 and CDR2: SGHNT and YENEEA. The CDR3 runs 14 residues. CDR3 in amino acids: CASSLAGGTGELFF. The CDR3 DNA follows: TGTGCCAGCAGCTTAGCAGGGGGGACCGGGGAGCTGTTTTTT.

This clone has only a few counts. This chain links TRBV10-3 with TRBJ1-2, with 8 bases identical to TRBD1. Germline values: CDR1 ENHRY, CDR2 SYGVKD. CDR3 length equals 14 residues. V lost 4 bases to trimming and J lost 8 bases; unmatched junction nucleotides: 9. CDR3 nucleotides: TGTGCCATCAGTGCCGAGCGGACAGGGAACGGCTACACCTTC. The encoded protein is CAISAERTGNGYTF.